What follows are 7 T cell receptor beta chains derived from one specimen sequenced in a study of blood T cell repertoires in COVID-19. The assay was immunoSEQ multiplex PCR, and TCRdb's table has in-frame clones only and misses some. In the table there are around 130,000 clones, 82% of which are singletons. Sequenced: peripheral blood. The source is a woman in her 70s with acute or convalescent COVID-19.

This chain's CDR3 is CASPRDRGNTGELFF. Written as DNA, the CDR3 is TGTGCCAGCCCCAGGGACAGGGGAAACACCGGGGAGCTGTTTTTT. V usage is TRBV21-1 and J usage is TRBJ2-2; the table's D gene call, TRBD1, was not cross checked with the DNA. TRBV21-1 is tagged as a pseudogene. The CDR3 loop spans 15 amino acids.

The chain combines TRBV18 with TRBJ2-5, with D possibly being TRBD1 (5 bases). CDR1 and CDR2 (germline): KGHSH, LQKENI. Trimming shortened V by 6 bases and J by 1 base, and 15 bases separated the two germline ends. The length of the CDR3 is 15 residues. The chain's CDR3 is CASSLIRQSQETQYF. The CDR3, as DNA: TGTGCCAGCTCGTTGATACGACAGAGCCAAGAGACCCAGTACTTC.

The rearrangement joins TRBV18 to TRBJ1-5, with TRBD1 matching 8 bases. This CDR3 comprises 15 residues. CDR1 and CDR2 from the germline V gene are KGHSH and LQKENI. Trimming took 3 bases from V and 7 from J; bases not matched to a gene: 8. The CDR3: CASSPSQGGKQPQHF. CDR3 DNA: TGTGCCAGCTCACCGTCACAGGGGGGGAAGCAGCCCCAGCATTTT.

The chain joins TRBV11-3 to TRBJ2-1; tentative D call: TRBD1 (5 bases). The CDR3 spans 17 residues. Between the trimmed V and J ends, which lost 5 bases and 3 bases, there was a span of 20 bases. Looked up from germline, CDR1 is SGHNT and CDR2 is YENEEA. CDR3 protein: CASSPPRGHGNYNEQFF. The DNA for the CDR3 is TGTGCCAGCAGCCCCCCCCGTGGACATGGAAACTACAATGAGCAGTTCTTC.

The chain joins TRBV18 to TRBJ2-7; the D gene is possibly TRBD2 (6 bases). This CDR3 is built from 13 residues. CDR1 is KGHSH, CDR2 LQKENI, per germline. Trimming cost V 6 bases and J 1 base, with 10 bases left between them. As DNA, the CDR3 is TGTGCCAGCTCTCTGACTAGATCCTACGAGCAGTACTTC. Amino acid sequence: CASSLTRSYEQYF. Based on the CDR3 plus reference TRBV18 and TRBJ2-7, the full variable domain is NAGVMQNPRHLVRRRGQEARLRCSPMKGHSHVYWYRQLPEEGLKFMVYLQKENIIDESGMPKERFSAEFPKEGPSILRIQQVVRGDSAAYFCASSLTRSYEQYFGPGTRLTVT.

The chain joins TRBV7-2 to TRBJ2-7; 9 bases align to TRBD1. The CDR3 sequence is 15 residues long. After removal of 4 bases from V and 0 bases from J, the junction contained 4 bases not matched to a gene. The germline CDR1 and CDR2 sequences are SGHTA and FQGNSA. CDR3 sequence: CASSSGQGHSYEQYF. In DNA form, the CDR3 reads TGTGCCAGCAGCTCGGGACAGGGCCACTCCTACGAGCAGTACTTC.

V usage is TRBV28 and J usage is TRBJ1-2, with 10 bases matching TRBD1. Germline CDR1 MDHEN, CDR2 SYDVKM. The junction had 8 bases not matched to a gene; V was cut back by 10 bases and J by 3 bases. This CDR3 region has 14 residues. The CDR3 sequence is CATLWGTGDYGYTF. CDR3 bases: TGTGCCACCCTCTGGGGGACAGGGGACTATGGCTACACCTTC.